Included here is one T cell receptor beta chain sequence, with context. Its antigen is unidentified. The assay was immunoSEQ multiplex PCR, and TCRdb's table has in-frame clones only and misses some. Of approximately 61,000 clones in the sample, 86% were seen once. The germline V gene has CDR1 LNHDA and CDR2 SQIVND (reference sequence). Trimming took off 4 bases at V and 3 bases at J, with 7 bases between the two ends. The CDR3 is made up of 13 amino acids. The data stem from a study of T cells in localized non-small cell lung cancer. Study results and caveats: Adjacent lung exhibited a median of about 50 among the 100 most abundant tumor clones. Greater T cell density in blood accompanied longer overall survival. T cell clonality was highest in uninvolved adjacent lung, above tumor. Because only a single region of the tumor was sequenced, heterogeneity remains possible.

Sample: peripheral blood, taken before any cancer treatment. The source is a woman between 35 and 75 years old with stage I lung adenocarcinoma. The V gene is TRBV19, the J gene TRBJ1-5; no clear D gene. The CDR3 sequence: CASSKRFNQPQHF. Here the CDR3 DNA reads TGTGCCAGTAGTAAAAGATTCAATCAGCCCCAGCATTTT.